This TCR beta chain was recorded in a study of cytomegalovirus exposure and HLA in healthy donors. About the research overall: In an earlier analysis, 95 million to 140 million unique TCR beta sequences were found from 150 million to 200 million T cells.

The CDR3 is 15 residues long. The germline CDR1 and CDR2 sequences are LNHDA and SQIVND (reference sequence). The V end was cut by 7 bases, the J end by 0 bases, with 12 bases between. Though probably carrying unrecorded immune exposures, donors were nominally healthy at sampling. Findings and caveats of the study: Analyses of presence/absence relied on an assumption of roughly uniform sequencing depth across donors. Within the data, a cluster of highly shared sequence variants was likely a sequencing artifact.

PCR was performed using 60 Vbeta and 13 Jbeta primers. Method: immunoSEQ multiplex PCR; TCRdb's copy keeps in-frame clones and lacks some. The sample lists fewer than 250,000 clones, over 60% occurring once. As for this clone: Its antigen is not known.

The source is a man between 18 and 35 years old in good health and CMV-seronegative. The V and J genes are TRBV19 and TRBJ2-2; a possible D gene is TRBD2 (6 bases). The sequenced sample consisted of PBMCs. In nucleotides, the CDR3 is TGTGCCAGTAATACCGGGACTGCGAACACCGGGGAGCTGTTTTTT. Protein: CASNTGTANTGELFF.